Following are 32 T cell receptor beta chains from one sample sequenced in a study of cytomegalovirus exposure and HLA in healthy donors. Primers: 60 Vbeta forward and 13 Jbeta reverse. Here immunoSEQ multiplex PCR was the method, and the copy in TCRdb shows in-frame clones only, minus some. The sample has about 230,000 clones, 70% to 90% seen once. The sample taken for sequencing was PBMCs. The origin of the receptors is a girl aged 2-15 years in good health and CMV-seronegative.

This sequence joins TRBV5-1 and TRBJ2-5; 11 nucleotides align to TRBD2. Germline CDR1 and CDR2: SGHRS and YFSETQ. The J segment lost 4 bases and the V segment lost 2 bases, leaving 4 bases of the junction unmatched. This CDR3 region has 15 residues. The CDR3 coding sequence is TGCGCCAGCAGCTTAGCTAGCGGGAGGAGAGAGACCCAGTACTTC. It encodes CASSLASGRRETQYF. Looking up the rest from reference TRBV5-1 and TRBJ2-5 gives the full variable domain: KAGVTQTPRYLIKTRGQQVTLSCSPISGHRSVSWYQQTPGQGLQFLFEYFSETQRNKGNFPGRFSGRQFSNSRSEMNVSTLELGDSALYLCASSLASGRRETQYFGPGTRLLVL.

This chain uses TRBV5-1 with TRBJ2-7, with 9 bases lining up with TRBD1. V was clipped by 4 bases and J by 2 bases; unmatched bases: 4. Germline CDR1 is SGHRS and CDR2 is YFSETQ. This CDR3 comprises 14 residues. The CDR3 sequence: CASSGRQGAYEQYF. In nucleotides, the CDR3 is TGCGCCAGCAGCGGGAGACAGGGGGCCTACGAGCAGTACTTC. Based on the CDR3 plus reference TRBV5-1 and TRBJ2-7, the full variable domain is KAGVTQTPRYLIKTRGQQVTLSCSPISGHRSVSWYQQTPGQGLQFLFEYFSETQRNKGNFPGRFSGRQFSNSRSEMNVSTLELGDSALYLCASSGRQGAYEQYFGPGTRLTVT.

This clone has a handful of counts. This rearrangement joins TRBV5-6 to TRBJ1-3; 8 bases line up with TRBD1. The CDR3 loop spans 19 amino acids. The germline CDR1 and CDR2 sequences are SGHDT and YYEEEE. J lost 0 bases, V lost 4 bases, and 15 bases had no gene match. The CDR3 DNA follows: TGTGCCAGCAGCGTCTGGACAGGGCATAACCGCTTCTCTGGAAACACCATATATTTT. As protein: CASSVWTGHNRFSGNTIYF.

The chain couples TRBV6-5 to TRBJ1-3; possibly TRBD1 for D (6 bases). V was pared by 4 bases and J by 8 bases, with 12 bases between. The CDR3 runs 13 residues. The germline gives CDR1 MNHEY, CDR2 SVGAGI. The CDR3 spells CASSSFRGDTIYF. Here the CDR3 DNA reads TGTGCCAGCAGTTCGTTCAGGGGAGACACCATATATTTT.

V is TRBV30 and J is TRBJ1-1; maybe TRBD1 (6 bases). The CDR3 has 12 amino acids. Trimming removed 4 bases from V and 3 bases from J, with 9 bases in between. CDR1 and CDR2 (germline): GTSNPN, SVGIG (reference sequence). The CDR3: CAWNQGHTEAFF. Here the CDR3 DNA reads TGTGCCTGGAACCAGGGGCACACTGAAGCTTTCTTT.

This clone was observed a few times. The genes are TRBV7-2 and TRBJ2-3; 10 nucleotides agree with TRBD2. The CDR3 runs to 14 residues. CDR1 and CDR2 (germline): SGHTA, FQGNSA. With 6 bases clipped from V and 1 base from J, the junction kept 1 base outside the gene matches. The CDR3 loop is CASRLAGGTDTQYF. Written as DNA, the CDR3 is TGTGCCAGCAGGCTAGCGGGGGGCACAGATACGCAGTATTTT.

The V call is TRBV19, the J call TRBJ1-3; possibly TRBD1 for D (5 bases). The CDR3 extends over 16 amino acids. With 3 bases removed from V and 0 bases from J, the gap between germline ends came to 12 bases. Germline V gene data show CDR1 as LNHDA and CDR2 as SQIVND (reference sequence). For the CDR3, the DNA is TGTGCCAGTAGTATGGGGCACCTTGACTCTGGAAACACCATATATTTT. Protein product: CASSMGHLDSGNTIYF.

The V call is TRBV5-1, the J call TRBJ2-5, with 7 bases fitting TRBD2. V lost 5 bases to trimming and J lost 2 bases; unmatched junction nucleotides: 6. The CDR3 runs 14 residues. CDR1 and CDR2 from the germline V gene are SGHRS and YFSETQ. This chain's CDR3 is CASRGSGYQETQYF. The CDR3 nucleotides are TGCGCCAGCAGAGGTAGCGGGTATCAAGAGACCCAGTACTTC.

In DNA form, the CDR3 reads TGTGCCAGCAGTGAAGGGGACAGGGATAATTCACCCCTCCACTTT. Its translation: CASSEGDRDNSPLHF. V gene TRBV25-1 combines with J gene TRBJ1-6; 9 bases match TRBD1. CDR1 is MGHDK and CDR2 is SYGVNS in the germline V gene. Germline trimming cut 2 bases from V and 5 bases from J; bases unmatched to any gene: 1. This CDR3 is 15 amino acids long.

The chain has TRBV11-2 and TRBJ2-7; 9 bases map to TRBD2. CDR1 is SGHAT and CDR2 is FQNNGV in the germline V gene. J gave up 3 bases and V 4 bases, and 13 bases lay outside the gene matches. The CDR3 loop spans 17 amino acids. In nucleotides, the CDR3 is TGTGCCAGCAGCTCGTTTAGCGGGAGCGGTTACGTCTACGAGCAGTACTTC. It is translated as CASSSFSGSGYVYEQYF.

This clone occurred once. This chain joins TRBV7-9 and TRBJ2-7; TRBD1 aligns across 9 bases. Germline CDR1 is SEHNR and CDR2 is FQNEAQ (reference sequence). With 1 base clipped from V and 6 bases from J, the junction kept 7 bases outside the gene matches. The CDR3 loop spans 15 amino acids. In DNA form, the CDR3 reads TGTGCCAGCAGCTTAGGGGGGACAGGGATAAGCGAGCAGTACTTC. Its translation: CASSLGGTGISEQYF.

V and J are TRBV4-2 and TRBJ1-2; possibly TRBD1 for D (5 bases). CDR1 LGHNA and CDR2 YNFKEQ come from the germline V gene. This CDR3 is built from 15 residues. Trimming cost V 1 base and J 3 bases, with 12 bases left between them. CDR3 residues: CASSQGGGGDYGYTF. CDR3 nucleotides: TGTGCCAGCAGCCAAGGGGGCGGGGGGGACTATGGCTACACCTTC.

This clone occurred once. The chain carries TRBV7-2 and TRBJ1-2, with 7 bases aligning to TRBD1. Trimming removed 5 bases from V and 4 bases from J; junction bases left unmatched: 10. Germline lookup yields CDR1 SGHTA and CDR2 FQGNSA. The CDR3 spans 15 residues. CDR3 sequence (DNA): TGTGCCAGCAGCGTCCCACAGGGGAAGGGCTATGGCTACACCTTC. It yields the protein CASSVPQGKGYGYTF. The whole variable domain, remainder taken from reference TRBV7-2 and TRBJ1-2, is GAGVSQSPSNKVTEKGKDVELRCDPISGHTALYWYRQSLGQGLEFLIYFQGNSAPDKSGLPSDRFSAERTGGSVSTLTIQRTQQEDSAVYLCASSVPQGKGYGYTFGSGTRLTVV.

The chain links TRBV6-5 to TRBJ2-7; D ambiguous. Trimming removed 4 bases from V and 1 base from J, with 5 bases in between. Germline CDR1 is MNHEY and CDR2 is SVGAGI. The CDR3 has 12 residues. Here the CDR3 DNA reads TGTGCCAGCAGTTCTGAGTCCTACGAGCAGTACTTC. This codes for CASSSESYEQYF.

The V gene is TRBV5-4, the J gene TRBJ1-1, with 7 bases matching TRBD1. J was trimmed by 4 bases and V by 5 bases; bases with no gene match: 8. CDR1 is SGHNT and CDR2 is YYREEE in the germline V gene (reference sequence). CDR3 size: 14 residues. CDR3 in DNA: TGTGCCAGCAGGTCCGGGACAGAGGTCACTGAAGCTTTCTTT. It is translated as CASRSGTEVTEAFF.

The V and J genes are TRBV30 and TRBJ1-1; D is unresolved. From germline, CDR1 is GTSNPN and CDR2 SVGIG (reference sequence). The germline V and J ends were trimmed by 2 bases and 5 bases, with 12 bases remaining between them. The CDR3 runs to 13 residues. The CDR3 sequence is CAWSPLGGTEAFF. The CDR3 nucleotides are TGTGCCTGGAGTCCCCTGGGAGGGACTGAAGCTTTCTTT.

This chain connects TRBV14 to TRBJ2-2; TRBD1 might be the D (6 bases). The ends were cut back, 2 bases at V and 7 bases at J, with 17 bases in the middle. The CDR3 spans 16 residues. Germline CDR1 and CDR2: SGHDN and FVKESK. For the CDR3, the DNA is TGTGCCAGCAGCCAACTGTTAGGGGGATGGATCGGGGAGCTGTTTTTT. It encodes CASSQLLGGWIGELFF.

The chain employs TRBV4-2 and TRBJ1-2; 7 bases match TRBD1. Looked up from germline, CDR1 is LGHNA and CDR2 is YNFKEQ. This CDR3 has 15 amino acids. V trimming: 3 bases; J trimming: 4 bases; junction bases outside the gene matches: 8. The CDR3 here is CASSQETGTPYGYTF. Here the CDR3 DNA reads TGTGCCAGCAGCCAGGAGACAGGGACCCCCTATGGCTACACCTTC.

As regards this clone: A junction boundary mismatches the germline segment, possibly from a read error. This same CDR3 is encoded by further DNA sequences in the sample. The chain joins TRBV7-9 to TRBJ2-7; D perhaps matches TRBD2 (5 bases). CDR1 is SEHNR, CDR2 FQNEAQ, per germline (reference sequence). CDR3 length equals 12 residues. Here the CDR3 reads CSSSPTSYEQYF. The CDR3 DNA reads TGTTCCAGCAGCCCAACTAGCTACGAGCAGTACTTC.

This chain joins TRBV6-5 and TRBJ2-3, with 10 bases fitting TRBD2. V trimming: 2 bases; J trimming: 8 bases; junction bases outside the gene matches: 10. The germline CDR1 and CDR2 sequences are MNHEY and SVGAGI. This CDR3 has 16 amino acids. The CDR3 nucleotides read TGTGCCAGCAGTTACGGCGCCAGCGGGGGGGCCCGTACGCAGTATTTT. It yields the protein CASSYGASGGARTQYF.

The rearrangement links TRBV7-8 to TRBJ1-5; 8 positions match TRBD1. CDR3 length: 17 residues. Germline V CDR1 and CDR2: SGHVS, FQNEAQ. V shed 5 bases, J shed 4 bases, and the junction held 13 bases outside the gene matches. The CDR3 region has the DNA TGTGCCAGCAGCCCACACCCCTCGGGACAGGCTAATCAGCCCCAGCATTTT. Its protein product is CASSPHPSGQANQPQHF. The full variable domain, in which reference TRBV7-8 and TRBJ1-5 provide the parts outside the CDR3, is GAGVSQSPRYKVAKRGQDVALRCDPISGHVSLFWYQQALGQGPEFLTYFQNEAQLDKSGLPSDRFFAERPEGSVSTLKIQRTQQEDSAVYLCASSPHPSGQANQPQHFGDGTRLSIL.

The genes are TRBV19 and TRBJ1-5; 9 bases align to TRBD1. J was trimmed by 4 bases and V by 5 bases; bases with no gene match: 9. This CDR3 comprises 16 residues. Looked up from germline, CDR1 is LNHDA and CDR2 is SQIVND (reference sequence). CDR3 nucleotides: TGTGCCAGTAGTGTCTTGCCCGGGACAGGGAATCAGCCCCAGCATTTT. It codes for CASSVLPGTGNQPQHF.

J is TRBJ2-7 and V is TRBV4-2; 7 positions match TRBD2. Germline CDR1 is LGHNA and CDR2 is YNFKEQ. The CDR3 has 16 amino acids. V dropped 2 bases and J dropped 2; count of bases not matched to a gene: 9. The CDR3 is CASSQTVRDYPYEQYF. The CDR3 nucleotides read TGTGCCAGCAGCCAAACGGTCCGGGACTATCCCTACGAGCAGTACTTC.

This clone appeared a single time. The rearrangement links TRBV19 to TRBJ1-1; 7 nucleotides match TRBD1. The CDR3 consists of 14 residues. Germline trimming cut 7 bases from V and 2 bases from J; bases unmatched to any gene: 7. Looked up from germline, CDR1 is LNHDA and CDR2 is SQIVND (reference sequence). The CDR3: CASNPTGLNTEAFF. The CDR3 DNA reads as TGTGCCAGTAACCCGACAGGGCTTAACACTGAAGCTTTCTTT. Together with reference TRBV19 and TRBJ1-1, the CDR3 gives the full variable domain: DGGITQSPKYLFRKEGQNVTLSCEQNLNHDAMYWYRQDPGQGLRLIYYSQIVNDFQKGDIAEGYSVSREKKESFPLTVTSAQKNPTAFYLCASNPTGLNTEAFFGQGTRLTVV.

In this sample, this clone turned up once. The chain couples TRBV7-9 to TRBJ1-3; no clear D gene. This CDR3 is 13 amino acids long. Trimming shortened V by 5 bases and J by 7 bases, and 12 bases separated the two germline ends. Germline lookup yields CDR1 SEHNR and CDR2 FQNEAQ (reference sequence). The CDR3 loop is CASSLRGENTIYF. The CDR3 nucleotides read TGTGCCAGCAGCCTTCGAGGTGAGAACACCATATATTTT.

The CDR3 loop reads CASSLSPGTGDEQFF. The CDR3 coding sequence is TGTGCCAGCAGCTTAAGTCCCGGGACTGGGGATGAGCAGTTCTTC. The chain joins TRBV7-2 to TRBJ2-1, with D possibly being TRBD2 (6 bases). V was shortened by 2 bases and J by 8 bases, with 16 bases between the two germline ends. The CDR3 is 15 residues long. The germline V gene encodes CDR1 SGHTA and CDR2 FQGNSA.

A note on this clone: One end of the junction is discordant with germline, which a read error may explain. The J gene is TRBJ2-5, the V gene TRBV29-1, with 9 positions matching TRBD1. The germline CDR1 and CDR2 sequences are SQVTM and ANQGSEA. The CDR3 totals 11 residues. CDR3 in amino acids: CSVTGGEIQYF. CDR3 DNA sequence: TGCAGCGTGACAGGGGGAGAGATCCAGTACTTC.

The chain links TRBV5-1 to TRBJ2-7; a possible D gene is TRBD2 (6 bases). Germline V gene sequence: CDR1 SGHRS, CDR2 YFSETQ. This CDR3 is 15 amino acids long. V dropped 4 bases and J dropped 1 base, with 15 bases sitting between them. As DNA, the CDR3 is TGCGCCAGCAGCACGATAGCGGCCTCGTCCTACGAGCAGTACTTC. Protein: CASSTIAASSYEQYF.

V usage is TRBV19 and J usage is TRBJ1-4; 10 nucleotides match TRBD1. Germline CDR1 is LNHDA and CDR2 is SQIVND (reference sequence). V lost 6 bases, J lost 5 bases, and 3 bases stayed unmatched. The CDR3 sequence is 14 residues long. The CDR3 DNA is TGTGCCAGTAGGACAGGGGGCCTCAATGAAAAACTGTTTTTT. It is translated as CASRTGGLNEKLFF. Supplemented by reference TRBV19 and TRBJ1-4, the full variable domain reads DGGITQSPKYLFRKEGQNVTLSCEQNLNHDAMYWYRQDPGQGLRLIYYSQIVNDFQKGDIAEGYSVSREKKESFPLTVTSAQKNPTAFYLCASRTGGLNEKLFFGSGTQLSVL.

This chain connects TRBV5-1 to TRBJ2-5; D is ambiguous. Germline V gene data show CDR1 as SGHRS and CDR2 as YFSETQ. This CDR3 is 13 amino acids long. The ends were cut back, 0 bases at V and 7 bases at J, with 10 bases in the middle. CDR3 bases: TGCGCCAGCAGCTTGGCCGAATCAGGGACCCAGTACTTC. Amino acid sequence: CASSLAESGTQYF.

The rearrangement uses TRBV27 and TRBJ2-3; 13 bases match TRBD2. Germline-derived CDR1 and CDR2 are MNHEY and SMNVEV (reference sequence). The J segment lost 3 bases and the V segment lost 5 bases, leaving 8 bases of the junction unmatched. This CDR3 is 17 amino acids long. Written as DNA, the CDR3 is TGTGCCAGCAGTCCAAGACTAGCGGGGGGCCTAACAGATACGCAGTATTTT. Its translation is CASSPRLAGGLTDTQYF.

The chain has TRBV7-3 and TRBJ2-1; TRBD2 matches at 9 bases. The CDR3 loop spans 16 amino acids. Germline-derived CDR1 and CDR2 are SGHTA and FQGTGA. The trim removed 5 bases at V and 7 bases at J, leaving 12 bases unmatched. CDR3 in amino acids: CASSRHGGGGQNEQFF. CDR3 nucleotides: TGTGCCAGCAGCCGACACGGCGGGGGGGGCCAAAATGAGCAGTTCTTC.